This T cell receptor beta chain was identified during a study of T-cell memory formation after mild COVID-19. Employing constant-segment primers, 5'RACE generated TCR alpha and TCR beta cDNA libraries bearing sample barcodes and UMIs. MiXCR, run by TCRdb on the 5' RACE reads, gives a single entry per CDR3 protein. The table shows about 140,000 distinct CDR3 sequences, with roughly a quarter occurring only once. This CDR3 has 15 residues. Germline CDR1 reads DFQATT; CDR2 reads SNEGSKA (reference sequence). V was pared by 3 bases and J by 3 bases, with 17 bases between. Whole-study results and caveats: Among clones contracting day 15 to 85, CD4/CD8 was balanced, whereas later expanders leaned CD4+. Pre-infection memory harbored some responding clones, suggesting cross-reactive memory joined.

About this clonotype: The antigen remains unidentified.

Sequencing was performed on PBMCs or a T cell subset sorted from them (not recorded which). The rearrangement uses TRBV20-1 and TRBJ2-5; possibly TRBD1 or TRBD2 for D (6 bases each). The TCR originated in an adult woman who had mild COVID-19 (a few samples of this study predate the infection). Cell type and time point are not known. DNA for the CDR3: TGCAGTGCTAGTCTTGTGGGGGGCCAGAAAGAGACCCAGTACTTC. Translated: CSASLVGGQKETQYF.